In its sample, the clone carrying this T cell receptor beta chain was seen a few times. Its antigen is as yet unknown. These gene names are mouse names. The read ends 4 residues early relative to the CDR3; the germline J gene fills the gap. This specimen comes from a study of CD8+ T cells in alopecia areata. Study information: Grafted skin came from C3H/HeJ donors with spontaneous alopecia (roughly 6-12 months old) and was placed on roughly 7-10-week-old female C3H/HeJ mice.

Overall study results and limits: Possibly as an HLA-related effect, TCR sharing across patients appeared less clear than in mice. Among the cells sequenced in scalp samples are also the resident alphabeta T cells of normal skin.

The CDR3 spans 14 residues. Trimming left V 5 bases short and J 1 base short, with 9 bases between. The V gene's germline CDR1 is NNHDY and CDR2 SYVADS. A sort of pooled cutaneous lymph node cells used CD4, CD8alpha, NKG2D, NKG2ACE and other stains. cDNA reverse transcribed from extracted RNA served as the sequencing template. Only in-frame clones appear in the TCRdb table, and some are missing; sequencing was by immunoSEQ multiplex PCR. The sample has more than 250,000 clones, none seen only once. The source is a C3H/HeJ mouse with alopecia areata. The strain bears MHC haplotype H2-k. The chain links TRBV13-3 to TRBJ2-2; D gene uncertain. The sequenced material came from CD4+ T cells sorted from a lymph node. The CDR3 sequence: CASRRGLNTGQLYF. The part of the CDR3 DNA that was read is TGTGCCAGCAGGAGAGGGTTAAACACCGGG.